This TCR beta chain emerged from a study of blood T cell repertoires in COVID-19. Study background: Italy, Spain and the United States were the sources of the convalescent and acute COVID-19 samples. PBMCs, B-cell-depleted T cells, or T cells provided the cDNA or gDNA that made up the material.

Trimming at V came to 6 bases and at J to 1 base, leaving 4 bases not matched to a gene. Germline V gives CDR1 KGHSH, CDR2 LQKENI. The CDR3 runs to 14 residues. Comments on this clone: This specimen includes other DNA sequences encoding the same CDR3.

The authors' processing: Amplification with reference gene primers provided the estimates of nucleated cell counts. Generated by immunoSEQ multiplex PCR, the TCRdb table keeps only in-frame clones and is missing some. The V and J calls and clone size are taken from that table; D and trimming were inferred from the DNA. The profile shows 200,000 to 250,000 clones, approximately 80% of them singletons. While infection was still active, Seattle patients were enrolled and then followed longitudinally. Sample: peripheral blood. The source of this sequence is a woman at least 80 years old with COVID-19, enrolled during active disease. This chain links TRBV18 with TRBJ1-1; 8 bases agree with TRBD1. The CDR3 region has the DNA TGTGCCAGCTCCCCCGGGACAGGGAACACTGAAGCTTTCTTT. Translating it yields CASSPGTGNTEAFF.